Listed below are T cell receptor beta chains from one sample, sequenced in a study of T cells after yellow fever vaccination. One entry per CDR3 protein, called by TCRdb with MiXCR from the 5' RACE reads. The repertoire holds about 200,000 distinct CDR3 sequences, with roughly 3.3% as singletons. The sequences come from CD4+ T cells sorted from PBMCs, collected 10 days after the yellow fever booster vaccination. These TCRs come from a man between 18 and 35 years old who received the YFV17D yellow fever vaccine. CDR3s include the opening cysteine and the closing phenylalanine or tryptophan. D genes are given only for firm matches. Size is omitted from some rows. Given values are once, few, many or a class for expanded clones.

cdr3_nt | cdr3_aa | v_call | d_call | j_call | clone_size
TGTGCCAGCGCGAGGACGACGGGCGATGAGCAGTTCTTC | CASARTTGDEQFF | TRBV6-6 | NA | TRBJ2-1 | NA
TGTGCCACCAGCAGAGTCTACCGGGACAGTGGGCAAGAGACCCAGTACTTC | CATSRVYRDSGQETQYF | TRBV15 | TRBD1 | TRBJ2-5 | NA
TGTGCCAGCAGTCTTCAACAGAACACTGAAGCTTTCTTT | CASSLQQNTEAFF | TRBV12-3/TRBV12-4 | NA | TRBJ1-1 | many
TGTGCCAGCAGTAAACCTCCGGGACAGACTAATCAGCCCCAGCATTTT | CASSKPPGQTNQPQHF | TRBV6-6 | TRBD1 | TRBJ1-5 | NA
TGTGCCAGCAGCACCACCGGGACAGGGGAAGGACCTTACACCTTC | CASSTTGTGEGPYTF | TRBV6-5 | TRBD1 | TRBJ1-2 | many
TGTGCCAGCTCACCGCGGACAAACCAAGAGACCCAGTACTTC | CASSPRTNQETQYF | TRBV18 | NA | TRBJ2-5 | NA
TGCGCCAGCAGCTCCCAGCCCGGGAACACTGAAGCTTTCTTT | CASSSQPGNTEAFF | TRBV5-1 | NA | TRBJ1-1 | many
TGCGCCAGCCCCCATGGCTACACCTTC | CASPHGYTF | TRBV5-1 | NA | TRBJ1-2 | many
TGCGCCAGCAGCCGAGAACACAGGTCCTCCGGCAATCAGCCCCAGCATTTT | CASSREHRSSGNQPQHF | TRBV4-3 | NA | TRBJ1-5 | NA
TGCGCCAGCAGCCAGGAATTGGACAGGGTGAACACTGAAGCTTTCTTT | CASSQELDRVNTEAFF | TRBV4-3 | TRBD1 | TRBJ1-1 | NA
TGCAGTGCTAGAGATCGGCTAGCAAGTGAGACCCAGTACTTC | CSARDRLASETQYF | TRBV20-1 | NA | TRBJ2-5 | few
TGCGCCAGCAGCTTGATGGGCGGTGATGATAATTCACCCCTCCACTTT | CASSLMGGDDNSPLHF | TRBV5-1 | NA | TRBJ1-6 | few
TGTGCCAGCATTCGGGGTTATGAGCAGTTCTTC | CASIRGYEQFF | TRBV3-1 | NA | TRBJ2-1 | NA
TGTGCCAGCAGTTTAGGGGGGTTAGCTCAGCCCCAGCATTTT | CASSLGGLAQPQHF | TRBV12-3/TRBV12-4 | NA | TRBJ1-5 | NA
TGTGCCAGCAGCTCCCTGTTTGGTAGCGGGGGAGGCCTGGGCTCCTACGAGCAGTACTTC | CASSSLFGSGGGLGSYEQYF | TRBV7-9 | TRBD2 | TRBJ2-7 | few
TGCGCCAGCAGCCAAGATGGGACAGGGGGCGGTGAGCAGTTCTTC | CASSQDGTGGGEQFF | TRBV4-3 | TRBD1 | TRBJ2-1 | few
TGTGCCAGCAGCCACGGGCAGGGTATCGGGGAGCTGTTTTTT | CASSHGQGIGELFF | TRBV7-9 | NA | TRBJ2-2 | NA
TGTGCCAGTACCCCGACAGGGAAAGAGACCCAGTACTTC | CASTPTGKETQYF | TRBV19 | TRBD1 | TRBJ2-5 | few
TGTGCCAGCAGCTCCTTCCGGGACAGGGGTCGCACCGGGGAGCTGTTTTTT | CASSSFRDRGRTGELFF | TRBV11-2 | TRBD1 | TRBJ2-2 | many
TGTGCCAGCCGGCCCCTAGCCAAAAACATTCAGTACTTC | CASRPLAKNIQYF | TRBV6-2/TRBV6-3 | NA | TRBJ2-4 | NA
TGTGCCAGCAGTGACGGGACAGGGGAAAAACTGTTTTTT | CASSDGTGEKLFF | TRBV2 | TRBD1 | TRBJ1-4 | many
TGTGCCAGCACACAGGGTTGGCCCTTCCCGGATACGCAGTATTTT | CASTQGWPFPDTQYF | TRBV7-2 | NA | TRBJ2-3 | many
TGTGCCACCAGCAGTAGACAGGTGTCTGGCGCTGAAGCTTTCTTT | CATSSRQVSGAEAFF | TRBV15 | NA | TRBJ1-1 | NA
TGTGCCAGTCAAATAACCTCCCGGGGGGTAAGCACAGATACGCAGTATTTT | CASQITSRGVSTDTQYF | TRBV6-5 | TRBD2 | TRBJ2-3 | NA
TGCAGTGCTAGTCGCGGTGAGGGCTACACCTTC | CSASRGEGYTF | TRBV20-1 | NA | TRBJ1-2 | few
TGCGCCAGCAGCCGCACCTTCATCTACGAGCAGTACTTC | CASSRTFIYEQYF | TRBV4-1 | NA | TRBJ2-7 | many
TGTGCCAGCAGTTACGGGGGGGGACCAAACGAGCAGTACTTC | CASSYGGGPNEQYF | TRBV6-2/TRBV6-3 | TRBD2 | TRBJ2-7 | many
TGTGCCAGCAGTTGGGACAGACTTAATGAAAAACTGTTTTTT | CASSWDRLNEKLFF | TRBV7-2 | TRBD1 | TRBJ1-4 | many
TGTGCCAGCCAAGGACGCCTGAACACTGAAGCTTTCTTT | CASQGRLNTEAFF | TRBV12-3/TRBV12-4 | NA | TRBJ1-1 | many
TGTGCCAGCAGTTACGCGACTAGCGGGGCCAAGGGGACCCAGTACTTC | CASSYATSGAKGTQYF | TRBV6-5 | TRBD2 | TRBJ2-5 | few
TGCGCCAGCAGCTTCAGCGTCGGCGGGGGAGATACGCAGTATTTT | CASSFSVGGGDTQYF | TRBV5-1 | TRBD2 | TRBJ2-3 | many
TGCAGTGCTAGGATCCGGGACAGGGGGAGGTTCTTCTCCTACAATGAGCAGTTCTTC | CSARIRDRGRFFSYNEQFF | TRBV20-1 | TRBD1 | TRBJ2-1 | many
TGTGCCAGCAGTTACTTTGGCGGCGAGGGGCCCCAGCATTTT | CASSYFGGEGPQHF | TRBV6-2/TRBV6-3 | NA | TRBJ1-5 | NA
TGCGCCAGCAGCCAAAGACCAGATTATGGCTACACCTTC | CASSQRPDYGYTF | TRBV4-1 | NA | TRBJ1-2 | many
TGCGCCAGCAGCAACACCCGGGACAGGGGGCCCTACGAGCAGTACTTC | CASSNTRDRGPYEQYF | TRBV5-1 | TRBD1 | TRBJ2-7 | many
TGTGCCAGCAGTTTAGGTCCAATTACTGAAGCTTTCTTT | CASSLGPITEAFF | TRBV12-3/TRBV12-4 | NA | TRBJ1-1 | many
TGTGCCAGCAGCTTTTCACAGGGATACGAGCAGTACTTC | CASSFSQGYEQYF | TRBV7-3 | NA | TRBJ2-7 | many
TGTGCCAGCTCACCACTGGACAGTTCCGAGCAGTACTTC | CASSPLDSSEQYF | TRBV18 | NA | TRBJ2-7 | NA
TGTGCCAGCATGACCACGGGGCTGACTGAGCAGTTCTTC | CASMTTGLTEQFF | TRBV2 | NA | TRBJ2-1 | NA
TGCTGCAGGGGACAGGATAACTATGGCTACACCTTC | CCRGQDNYGYTF | TRBV20-1 | TRBD1 | TRBJ1-2 | many
TGCGCCAGCAGCTTGGTAAGGGGGTACGAGCAGTACTTC | CASSLVRGYEQYF | TRBV5-1 | NA | TRBJ2-7 | many
TGTGCCAGCAGCTTAGTGTGGCGGGGGGCCCAAGAGACCCAGTACTTC | CASSLVWRGAQETQYF | TRBV7-8 | TRBD2 | TRBJ2-5 | many
TGCAGTGCTACCCTGACCCCGGTTGGAGATACGCAGTATTTT | CSATLTPVGDTQYF | TRBV20-1 | NA | TRBJ2-3 | few
TGTGCCACCAGCAGGGCTGACGCCAGGAACACTGAAGCTTTCTTT | CATSRADARNTEAFF | TRBV15 | NA | TRBJ1-1 | few
TGTGCCAGCAGCTTCTTCGGGGGTTACAATCAGCCCCAGCATTTT | CASSFFGGYNQPQHF | TRBV7-2 | NA | TRBJ1-5 | many
TGTGCCAGCAGTAGCGGGCCCCCCCCCAACAATGAGCAGTTCTTC | CASSSGPPPNNEQFF | TRBV2 | NA | TRBJ2-1 | many
TGTGCCAGCATCCCTAGCAGCTACAATGAGCAGTTCTTC | CASIPSSYNEQFF | TRBV2 | NA | TRBJ2-1 | many
TGTGCCAGCAGTCGTATAGCGGGTTCTGGCGGTGAGCAGTTCTTC | CASSRIAGSGGEQFF | TRBV6-5 | TRBD2 | TRBJ2-1 | few
TGTGCCAGCAGCGTGACAGAGTGGGGGGTCCACTTT | CASSVTEWGVHF | TRBV2 | NA | TRBJ1-6 | few
TGTGCCACCAGTGAGTTGCCAGAGGACGGCGTTTACGAGCAGTACTTC | CATSELPEDGVYEQYF | TRBV24-1 | NA | TRBJ2-7 | NA
TGTGCCAGCACCCGGGGACTAGCGGGTGGGACCCAGTACTTC | CASTRGLAGGTQYF | TRBV12-3/TRBV12-4 | TRBD2 | TRBJ2-5 | many
TGTGCCAGCAGTCGACCGGGACAGAGAGGGTGTCACTTT | CASSRPGQRGCHF | TRBV28 | TRBD1 | TRBJ1-6 | many
TGTGCCAGCAGCCGCTTCCCAGGCACAGATACGCAGTATTTT | CASSRFPGTDTQYF | TRBV4-2 | NA | TRBJ2-3 | many
TGTGCCAGCAGCCAAGCTACAGCGAACACTGAAGCTTTCTTT | CASSQATANTEAFF | TRBV14 | NA | TRBJ1-1 | NA